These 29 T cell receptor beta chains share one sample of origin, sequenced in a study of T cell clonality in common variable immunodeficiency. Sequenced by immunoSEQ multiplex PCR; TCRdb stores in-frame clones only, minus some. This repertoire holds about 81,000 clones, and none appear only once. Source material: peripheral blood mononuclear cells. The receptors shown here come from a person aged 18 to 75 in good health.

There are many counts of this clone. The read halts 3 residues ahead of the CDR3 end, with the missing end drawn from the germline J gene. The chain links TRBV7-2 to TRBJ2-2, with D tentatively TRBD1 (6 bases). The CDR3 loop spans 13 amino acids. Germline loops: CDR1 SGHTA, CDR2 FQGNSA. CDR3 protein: CASSLANTGRLFF. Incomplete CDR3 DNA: TGTGCCAGCAGCTTAGCCAATACAGGGCGG.

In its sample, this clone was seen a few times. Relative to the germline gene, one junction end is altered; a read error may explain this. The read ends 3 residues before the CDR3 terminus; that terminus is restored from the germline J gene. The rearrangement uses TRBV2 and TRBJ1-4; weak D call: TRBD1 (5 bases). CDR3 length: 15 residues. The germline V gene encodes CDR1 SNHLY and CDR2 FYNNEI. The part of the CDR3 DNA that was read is TGTGACAGCAGTGCGGGACTGGGAACTAATGAAAAA. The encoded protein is CDSSAGLGTNEK. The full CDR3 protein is CDSSAGLGTNEKLFF.

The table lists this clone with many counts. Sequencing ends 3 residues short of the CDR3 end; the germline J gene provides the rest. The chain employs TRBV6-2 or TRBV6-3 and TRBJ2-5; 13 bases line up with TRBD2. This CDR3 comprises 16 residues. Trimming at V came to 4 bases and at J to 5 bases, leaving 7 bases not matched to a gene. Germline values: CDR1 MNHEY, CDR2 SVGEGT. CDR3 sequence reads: CASSSGLAGVRETQYF. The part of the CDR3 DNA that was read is TGTGCCAGCAGTTCCGGACTAGCGGGAGTGCGGGAGACC.

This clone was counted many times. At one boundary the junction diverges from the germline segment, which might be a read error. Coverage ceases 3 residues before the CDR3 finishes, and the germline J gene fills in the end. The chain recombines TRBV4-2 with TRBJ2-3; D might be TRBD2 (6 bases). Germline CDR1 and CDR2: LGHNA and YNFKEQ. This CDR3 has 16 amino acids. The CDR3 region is CASSQDWGLGVDTQYF. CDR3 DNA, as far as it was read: TGCGCCAGCAGCCAAGATTGGGGACTGGGGGTAGATACG.

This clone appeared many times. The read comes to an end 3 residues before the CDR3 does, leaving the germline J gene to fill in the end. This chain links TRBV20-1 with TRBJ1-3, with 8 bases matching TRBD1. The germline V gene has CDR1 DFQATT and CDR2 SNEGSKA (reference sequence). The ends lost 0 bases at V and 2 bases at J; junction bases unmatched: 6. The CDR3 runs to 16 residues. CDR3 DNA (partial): TGCAGTGCTAGAGATCAGGGGGCGTCCGCTGGAAACACC. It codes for CSARDQGASAGNT. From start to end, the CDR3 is CSARDQGASAGNTIYF.

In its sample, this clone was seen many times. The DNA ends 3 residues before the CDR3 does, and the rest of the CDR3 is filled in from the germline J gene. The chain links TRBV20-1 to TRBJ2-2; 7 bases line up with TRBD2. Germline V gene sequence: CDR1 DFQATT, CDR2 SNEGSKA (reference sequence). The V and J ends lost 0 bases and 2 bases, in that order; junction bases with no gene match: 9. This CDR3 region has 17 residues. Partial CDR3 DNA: TGCAGTGCTAGAGATATGGGGCAGGGACTAAACACCGGGGAG. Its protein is CSARDMGQGLNTGE. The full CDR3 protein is CSARDMGQGLNTGELFF.

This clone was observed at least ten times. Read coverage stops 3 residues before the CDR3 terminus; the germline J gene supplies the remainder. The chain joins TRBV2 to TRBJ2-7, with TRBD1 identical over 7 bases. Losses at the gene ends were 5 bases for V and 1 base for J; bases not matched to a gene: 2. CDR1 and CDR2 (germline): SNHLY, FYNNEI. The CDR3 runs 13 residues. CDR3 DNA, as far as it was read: TGTGCCAGCAGTACGACAGGGTCCTACGAG. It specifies CASSTTGSYE. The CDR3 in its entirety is CASSTTGSYEQYF. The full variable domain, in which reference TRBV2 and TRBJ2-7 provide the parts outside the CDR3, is EPEVTQTPSHQVTQMGQEVILRCVPISNHLYFYWYRQILGQKVEFLVSFYNNEISEKSEIFDDQFSVERPDGSNFTLKIRSTKLEDSAMYFCASSTTGSYEQYFGPGTRLTVT.

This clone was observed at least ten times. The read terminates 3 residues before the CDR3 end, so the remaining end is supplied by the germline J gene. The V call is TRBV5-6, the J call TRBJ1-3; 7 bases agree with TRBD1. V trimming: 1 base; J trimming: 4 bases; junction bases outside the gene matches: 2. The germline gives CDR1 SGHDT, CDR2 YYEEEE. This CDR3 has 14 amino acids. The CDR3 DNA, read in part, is TGTGCCAGCAGCTTGACAGGGGACGGAAACACC. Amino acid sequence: CASSLTGDGNT. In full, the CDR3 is CASSLTGDGNTIYF.

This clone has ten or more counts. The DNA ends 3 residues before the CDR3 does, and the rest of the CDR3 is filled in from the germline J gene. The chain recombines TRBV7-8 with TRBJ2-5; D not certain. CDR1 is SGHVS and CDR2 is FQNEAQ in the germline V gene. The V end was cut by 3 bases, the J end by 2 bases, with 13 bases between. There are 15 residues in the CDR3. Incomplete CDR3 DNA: TGTGCCAGCAGCTTCTTTCGTACCCTACAAGAGACC. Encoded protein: CASSFFRTLQET. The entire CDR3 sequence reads CASSFFRTLQETQYF.

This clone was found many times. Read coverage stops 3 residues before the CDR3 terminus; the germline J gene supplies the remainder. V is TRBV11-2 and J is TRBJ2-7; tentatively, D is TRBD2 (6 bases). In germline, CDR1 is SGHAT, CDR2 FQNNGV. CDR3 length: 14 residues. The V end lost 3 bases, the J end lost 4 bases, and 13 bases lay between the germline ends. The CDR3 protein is CASSFPDYQYEQYF. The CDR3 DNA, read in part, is TGTGCCAGCAGCTTTCCGGACTACCAGTACGAG.

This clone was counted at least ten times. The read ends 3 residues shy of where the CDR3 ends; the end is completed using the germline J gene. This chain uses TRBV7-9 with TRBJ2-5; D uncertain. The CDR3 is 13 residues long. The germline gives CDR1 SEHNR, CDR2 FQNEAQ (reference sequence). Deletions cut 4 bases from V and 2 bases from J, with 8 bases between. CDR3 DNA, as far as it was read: TGTGCCAGCAGCTACCAGGCTCAAGAGACC. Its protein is CASSYQAQET. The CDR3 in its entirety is CASSYQAQETQYF.

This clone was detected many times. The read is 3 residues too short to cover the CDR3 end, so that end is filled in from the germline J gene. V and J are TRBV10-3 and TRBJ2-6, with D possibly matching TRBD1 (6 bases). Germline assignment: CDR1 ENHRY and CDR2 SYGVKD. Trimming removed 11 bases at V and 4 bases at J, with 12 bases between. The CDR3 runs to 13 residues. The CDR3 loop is CASQGAGANVLTF. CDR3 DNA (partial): TGTGCCTCACAGGGAGCCGGGGCCAACGTC.

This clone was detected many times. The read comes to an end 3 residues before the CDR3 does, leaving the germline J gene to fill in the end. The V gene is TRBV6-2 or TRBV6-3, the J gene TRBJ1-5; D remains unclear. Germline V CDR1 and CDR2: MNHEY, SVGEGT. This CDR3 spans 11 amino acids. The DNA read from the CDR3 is TGTGTAAGCGGGTTTGGCCAGCCC. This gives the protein CVSGFGQP. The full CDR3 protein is CVSGFGQPQHF.

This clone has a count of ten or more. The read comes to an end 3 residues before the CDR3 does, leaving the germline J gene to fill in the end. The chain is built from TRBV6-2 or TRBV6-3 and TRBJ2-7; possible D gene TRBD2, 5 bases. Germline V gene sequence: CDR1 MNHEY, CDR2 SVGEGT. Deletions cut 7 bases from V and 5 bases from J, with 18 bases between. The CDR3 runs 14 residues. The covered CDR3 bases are TGTGCCAGCATATTCTCCGCGGGTCAAAACGAG. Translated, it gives CASIFSAGQNE. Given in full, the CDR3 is CASIFSAGQNEQYF.

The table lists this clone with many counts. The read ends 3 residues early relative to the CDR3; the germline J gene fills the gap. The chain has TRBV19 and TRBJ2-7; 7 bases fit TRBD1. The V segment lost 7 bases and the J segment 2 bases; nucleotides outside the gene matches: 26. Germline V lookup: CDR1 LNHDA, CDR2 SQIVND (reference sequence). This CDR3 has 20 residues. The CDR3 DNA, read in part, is TGTGCCAGTATATATAGCCCTTCCCCTGATCGGGACAGCAAAACCTACGAG. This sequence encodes CASIYSPSPDRDSKTYE. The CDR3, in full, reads CASIYSPSPDRDSKTYEQYF.

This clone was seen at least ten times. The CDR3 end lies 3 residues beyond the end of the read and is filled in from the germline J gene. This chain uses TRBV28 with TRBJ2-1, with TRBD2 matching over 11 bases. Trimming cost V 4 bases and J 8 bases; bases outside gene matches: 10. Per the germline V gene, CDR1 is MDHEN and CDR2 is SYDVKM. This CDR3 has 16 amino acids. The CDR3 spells CASSSATSGRRDEQFF. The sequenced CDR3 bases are TGTGCCAGCAGTTCTGCAACTAGCGGGAGAAGAGATGAG.

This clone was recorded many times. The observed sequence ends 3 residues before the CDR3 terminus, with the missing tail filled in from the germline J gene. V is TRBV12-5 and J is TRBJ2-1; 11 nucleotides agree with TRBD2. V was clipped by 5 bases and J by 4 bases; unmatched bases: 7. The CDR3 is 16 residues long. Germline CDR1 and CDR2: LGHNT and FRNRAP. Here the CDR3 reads CASGPPGLAAYNEQFF. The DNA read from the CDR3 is TGTGCTAGTGGTCCGCCGGGACTAGCGGCTTACAATGAG.

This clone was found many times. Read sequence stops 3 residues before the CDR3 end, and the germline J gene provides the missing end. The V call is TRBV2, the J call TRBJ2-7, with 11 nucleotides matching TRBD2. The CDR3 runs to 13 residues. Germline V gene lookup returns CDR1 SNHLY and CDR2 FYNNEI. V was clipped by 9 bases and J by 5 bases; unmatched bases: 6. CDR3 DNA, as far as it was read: TGTGCCAGGTATAGCGGGAGGGCTGACGAG. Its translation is CARYSGRADE. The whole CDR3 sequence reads CARYSGRADEQYF.

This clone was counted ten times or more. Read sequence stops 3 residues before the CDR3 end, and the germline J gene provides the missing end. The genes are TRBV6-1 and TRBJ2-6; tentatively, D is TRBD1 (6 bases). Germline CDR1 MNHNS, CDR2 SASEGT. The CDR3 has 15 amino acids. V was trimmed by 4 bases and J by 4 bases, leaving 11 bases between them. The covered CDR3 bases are TGTGCCAGCAGTGTAACAGGGACGGGGGCCAACGTC. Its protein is CASSVTGTGANV. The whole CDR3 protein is CASSVTGTGANVLTF.

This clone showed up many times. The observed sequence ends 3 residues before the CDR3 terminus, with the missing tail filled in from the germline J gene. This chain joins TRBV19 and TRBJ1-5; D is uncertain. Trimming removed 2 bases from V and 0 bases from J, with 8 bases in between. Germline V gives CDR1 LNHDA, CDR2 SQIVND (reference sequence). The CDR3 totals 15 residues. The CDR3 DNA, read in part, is TGTGCCAGTAGTATATACGGGGATAGCAATCAGCCC. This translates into CASSIYGDSNQP. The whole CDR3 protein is CASSIYGDSNQPQHF.

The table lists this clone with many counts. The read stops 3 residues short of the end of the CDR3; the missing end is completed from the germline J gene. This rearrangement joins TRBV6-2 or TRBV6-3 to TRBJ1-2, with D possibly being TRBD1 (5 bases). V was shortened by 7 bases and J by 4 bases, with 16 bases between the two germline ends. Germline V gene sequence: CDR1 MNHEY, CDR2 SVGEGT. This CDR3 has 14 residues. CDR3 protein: CASTERQPPYGYTF. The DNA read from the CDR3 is TGTGCCAGCACGGAACGACAGCCCCCCTATGGC.

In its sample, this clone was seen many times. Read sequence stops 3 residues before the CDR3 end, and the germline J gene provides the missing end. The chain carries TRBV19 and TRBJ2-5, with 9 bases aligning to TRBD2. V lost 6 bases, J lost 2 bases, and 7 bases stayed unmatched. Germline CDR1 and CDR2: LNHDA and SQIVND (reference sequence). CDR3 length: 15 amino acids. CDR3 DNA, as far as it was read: TGTGCCAGTAGCCACTTGACTAGCGGACAAGAGACC. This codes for CASSHLTSGQET. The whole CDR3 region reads CASSHLTSGQETQYF.

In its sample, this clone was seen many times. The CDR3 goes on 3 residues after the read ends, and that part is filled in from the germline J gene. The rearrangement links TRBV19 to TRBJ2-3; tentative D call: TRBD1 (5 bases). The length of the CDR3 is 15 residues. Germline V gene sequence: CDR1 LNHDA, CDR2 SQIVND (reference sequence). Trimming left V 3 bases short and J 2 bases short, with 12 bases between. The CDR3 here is CASSMGLVNTDTQYF. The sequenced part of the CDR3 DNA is TGTGCCAGTAGTATGGGGCTAGTAAACACAGATACG.

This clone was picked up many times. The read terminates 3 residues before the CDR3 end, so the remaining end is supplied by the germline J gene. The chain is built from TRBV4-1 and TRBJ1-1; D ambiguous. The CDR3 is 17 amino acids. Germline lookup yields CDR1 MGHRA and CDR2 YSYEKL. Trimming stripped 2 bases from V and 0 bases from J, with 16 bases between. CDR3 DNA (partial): TGCGCCAGCAGCCAATTAGACTTGGTCGCAGTGAACACTGAA. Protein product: CASSQLDLVAVNTE. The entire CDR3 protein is CASSQLDLVAVNTEAFF.

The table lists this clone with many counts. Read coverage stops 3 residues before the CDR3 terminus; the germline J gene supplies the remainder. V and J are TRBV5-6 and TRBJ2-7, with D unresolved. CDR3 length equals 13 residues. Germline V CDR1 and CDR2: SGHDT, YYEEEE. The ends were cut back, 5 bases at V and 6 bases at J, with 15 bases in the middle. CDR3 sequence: CASRPLGSSEQYF. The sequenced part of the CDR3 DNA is TGTGCCAGCAGGCCGTTGGGCAGCTCCGAG.

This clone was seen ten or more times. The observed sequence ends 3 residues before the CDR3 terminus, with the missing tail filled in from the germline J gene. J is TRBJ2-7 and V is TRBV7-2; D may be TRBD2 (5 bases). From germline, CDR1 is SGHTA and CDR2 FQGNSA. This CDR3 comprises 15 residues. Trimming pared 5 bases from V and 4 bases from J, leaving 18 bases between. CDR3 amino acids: CASSLSPAELYEQYF. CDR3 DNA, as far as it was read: TGTGCCAGCAGCCTCAGCCCAGCGGAGCTTTACGAG.

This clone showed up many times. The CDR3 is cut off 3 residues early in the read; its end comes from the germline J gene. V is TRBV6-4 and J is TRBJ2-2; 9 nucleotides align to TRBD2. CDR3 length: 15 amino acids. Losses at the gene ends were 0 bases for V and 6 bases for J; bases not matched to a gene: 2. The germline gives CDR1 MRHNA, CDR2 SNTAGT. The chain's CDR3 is CASSDSAGGPGELFF. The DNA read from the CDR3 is TGTGCCAGCAGTGACTCGGCGGGAGGGCCCGGGGAG.

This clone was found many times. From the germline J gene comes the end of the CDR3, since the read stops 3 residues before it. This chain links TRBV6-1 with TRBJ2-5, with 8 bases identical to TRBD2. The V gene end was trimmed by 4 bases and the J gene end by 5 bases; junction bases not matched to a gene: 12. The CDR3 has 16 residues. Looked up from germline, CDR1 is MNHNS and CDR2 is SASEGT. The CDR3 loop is CASSGRTSGFRETQYF. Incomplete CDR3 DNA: TGTGCCAGCAGTGGTCGAACTAGCGGTTTTCGGGAGACC.

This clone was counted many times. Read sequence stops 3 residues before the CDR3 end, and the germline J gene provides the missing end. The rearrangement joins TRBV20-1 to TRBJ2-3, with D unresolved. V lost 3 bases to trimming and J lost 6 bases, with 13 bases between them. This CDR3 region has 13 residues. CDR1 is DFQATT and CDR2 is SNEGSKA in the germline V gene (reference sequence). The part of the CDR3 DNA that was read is TGCAGTGCTAGGGGCACCCGGTGGGATACG. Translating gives CSARGTRWDT. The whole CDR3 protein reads CSARGTRWDTQYF.